This is a list of T cell receptor beta chains from one sample in a study of blood T cell repertoires in COVID-19. Assay used: immunoSEQ multiplex PCR; TCRdb lists only in-frame clones, some missing. This sample has 71,000 or so clones, with around 85% found just once. Sequenced sample: peripheral blood. The receptors here all came from an elderly man in a cohort sampled during active COVID-19. Both conserved end residues are part of each CDR3.

v_gene: TRBV5-4; j_gene: TRBJ1-2; CDR3aa: CASSGRQGGNYGYTF
v_gene: TRBV7-9; j_gene: TRBJ1-1; CDR3aa: CASSHLGTGSQAFF
v_gene: TRBV5-4; j_gene: TRBJ1-6; CDR3aa: CASSEGDRPAPYSPLHF
v_gene: TRBV5-4; j_gene: TRBJ2-1; CDR3aa: CASSLGTSSYNEQFF
v_gene: TRBV5-1; j_gene: TRBJ1-2; CDR3aa: CASSQSTGDGYTF
v_gene: TRBV4-3; j_gene: TRBJ2-3; CDR3aa: CASSQAQGSPGTDTQYF
v_gene: TRBV19; j_gene: TRBJ1-4; CDR3aa: CASSGRGRQATNEKLFF
v_gene: TRBV24-1; j_gene: TRBJ2-1; CDR3aa: CATSEGRGSNEQFF
v_gene: TRBV9; j_gene: TRBJ2-1; CDR3aa: CASSVGRGARNEQFF
v_gene: TRBV7-2; j_gene: TRBJ2-7; CDR3aa: CASSPTSYEQYF